The 15 T cell receptor beta chains below were found in one sample sequenced in a study of T cells after somatic rescue of genetic block. Some clones are missing from TCRdb's copy, which holds only in-frame ones; the method was immunoSEQ multiplex PCR. Altogether over 12,000 clones are present, roughly two thirds being singletons, with the ten largest covering 12% to 15%. The material sequenced was peripheral blood mononuclear cells (PBMCs). The origin of the receptors is a boy younger than 18.

This chain joins TRBV19 and TRBJ2-1, with D tentatively TRBD1 or TRBD2 (5 bases each). With 5 bases removed from V and 13 bases from J, the gap between germline ends came to 18 bases. This CDR3 comprises 13 residues. From germline, CDR1 is LNHDA and CDR2 SQIVND (reference sequence). As DNA, the CDR3 is TGTGCCAGTAGTCCCCAGGACGGTAGGGACCAGTTCTTC. Translating gives CASSPQDGRDQFF.

Only a few counts were recorded for this clone. The chain uses TRBV5-8 and TRBJ2-5; 9 bases agree with TRBD2. The germline gives CDR1 SGHTS, CDR2 YDEGEE. V shed 2 bases, J shed 3 bases, and the junction held 8 bases outside the gene matches. CDR3 length equals 16 residues. CDR3 residues: CASSFQRGAREETQYF. The CDR3 region has the DNA TGTGCCAGCAGCTTCCAGCGGGGGGCCCGAGAAGAGACCCAGTACTTC.

This rearrangement joins TRBV7-2 to TRBJ1-2; the D is unclear. The germline CDR1 and CDR2 sequences are SGHTA and FQGNSA. CDR3 size: 12 residues. Between the trimmed V and J ends, which lost 2 bases and 5 bases, there was a span of 6 bases. CDR3 loop: CASSLSWYGYTF. DNA for the CDR3: TGTGCCAGCAGCTTATCGTGGTATGGCTACACCTTC.

The chain uses TRBV5-6 and TRBJ2-7, with TRBD2 matching 13 bases. V dropped 4 bases and J dropped 5; count of bases not matched to a gene: 9. This CDR3 has 16 residues. Looked up from germline, CDR1 is SGHDT and CDR2 is YYEEEE. CDR3 sequence reads: CASSLLGLAGRDEQYF. Here the CDR3 DNA reads TGTGCCAGCAGCCTATTGGGACTAGCGGGAAGGGACGAGCAGTACTTC.

The chain carries TRBV5-5 and TRBJ1-5; D remains ambiguous. Germline CDR1 reads SGHKS; CDR2 reads YYEKEE (reference sequence). This CDR3 spans 14 amino acids. V shed 0 bases and J shed 0 bases, with 4 bases lying between them. The CDR3 here is CASSLGYSNQPQHF. In DNA form, the CDR3 reads TGTGCCAGCAGCTTGGGGTATAGCAATCAGCCCCAGCATTTT. The variable domain in full, completed from reference TRBV5-5 and TRBJ1-5, reads DAGVTQSPTHLIKTRGQQVTLRCSPISGHKSVSWYQQVLGQGPQFIFQYYEKEERGRGNFPDRFSARQFPNYSSELNVNALLLGDSALYLCASSLGYSNQPQHFGDGTRLSIL.

This clone was observed a handful of times. V gene TRBV30 combines with J gene TRBJ2-3; D perhaps matches TRBD1 (5 bases). CDR1 GTSNPN and CDR2 SVGIG come from the germline V gene (reference sequence). The CDR3 spans 15 residues. V dropped 4 bases and J dropped 0 bases, with 14 bases sitting between them. The CDR3 region has the DNA TGTGCCTGGATGGTTCAGGGATTAAGCACAGATACGCAGTATTTT. Translation: CAWMVQGLSTDTQYF.

The rearrangement uses TRBV6-5 and TRBJ1-1; TRBD1 matches at 10 bases. Trimming took 2 bases from V and 4 from J; bases not matched to a gene: 1. CDR3 length: 14 amino acids. Germline V lookup: CDR1 MNHEY, CDR2 SVGAGI. The chain's CDR3 is CASSYRDRGTEAFF. The CDR3 DNA sequence: TGTGCCAGCAGTTACCGGGACAGGGGCACTGAAGCTTTCTTT.

The chain employs TRBV13 and TRBJ1-6; 8 bases match TRBD1. The CDR3 is 15 amino acids. Losses at the gene ends were 4 bases for V and 11 bases for J; bases not matched to a gene: 10. Germline V gene data show CDR1 as PRHDT and CDR2 as FYEKMQ (reference sequence). Written as DNA, the CDR3 is TGTGCCAGCAGCTCCGGACAGGGAGGGGGGACACCCCTCCACTTT. It codes for CASSSGQGGGTPLHF.

The J gene is TRBJ2-1, the V gene TRBV10-2, with D unclear. The CDR3 sequence is 17 residues long. The ends were cut back, 6 bases at V and 7 bases at J, with 25 bases in the middle. Germline V CDR1 and CDR2: WSHSY, SAAADI. CDR3 region: CASRPTLGRHELNEQFF. The CDR3 DNA reads as TGCGCCAGCAGGCCGACTTTAGGGCGGCACGAGTTGAATGAGCAGTTCTTC.

The chain couples TRBV29-1 to TRBJ1-2; 8 bases fit TRBD1. Germline values: CDR1 SQVTM, CDR2 ANQGSEA. Trimming removed 3 bases from V and 4 bases from J; junction bases left unmatched: 7. This CDR3 is built from 14 residues. In DNA form, the CDR3 reads TGCAGCGTTGATCCGACAGGGGCCTCCTATGGCTACACCTTC. Translation gives CSVDPTGASYGYTF.

This clone came up once. This rearrangement joins TRBV18 to TRBJ2-5; TRBD1 is a possible D gene (6 bases). The germline V gene has CDR1 KGHSH and CDR2 LQKENI. V lost 4 bases and J lost 5, with 14 bases in between. The CDR3 covers 14 residues. CDR3 sequence: CASSRQDLAETQYF. As DNA, the CDR3 is TGTGCCAGCTCACGACAGGACCTGGCGGAGACCCAGTACTTC.

The chain combines TRBV7-3 with TRBJ2-3; D assignment may be TRBD1 or TRBD2 (6 bases each). From germline, CDR1 is SGHTA and CDR2 FQGTGA. This CDR3 contains 15 residues. Trimming removed 5 bases from V and 3 bases from J, with 15 bases in between. CDR3 sequence (DNA): TGTGCCAGCAGCCCCGGACTAAGGGGGACAGATACGCAGTATTTT. It yields the protein CASSPGLRGTDTQYF.

The rearrangement links TRBV9 to TRBJ2-7; 9 positions agree with TRBD1. Losses at the gene ends were 3 bases for V and 6 bases for J; bases not matched to a gene: 4. The CDR3 loop spans 13 amino acids. Germline CDR1 and CDR2: SGDLS and YYNGEE. The CDR3 DNA reads TGTGCCAGCAGCGCCGGGACAGGGACCGAGCAGTACTTC. As protein: CASSAGTGTEQYF.

This chain uses TRBV18 with TRBJ2-7; 11 bases fit TRBD1. The germline V gene has CDR1 KGHSH and CDR2 LQKENI. This CDR3 region has 14 residues. With V trimmed by 5 bases and J by 4 bases, 4 bases remained unmatched. CDR3 loop: CASSSGQGAYEQYF. CDR3 DNA sequence: TGTGCCAGCTCATCCGGACAGGGGGCATACGAGCAGTACTTC.

The CDR3 loop is CASSPSIGDYSDEKLFF. Written as DNA, the CDR3 is TGTGCCAGCAGTCCTTCCATTGGGGATTACTCAGATGAAAAACTGTTTTTT. The V gene is TRBV28, the J gene TRBJ1-4; D unresolved. The germline V and J ends were trimmed by 5 bases and 6 bases, with 22 bases remaining between them. The CDR3 contains 17 residues. CDR1 and CDR2 (germline): MDHEN, SYDVKM.